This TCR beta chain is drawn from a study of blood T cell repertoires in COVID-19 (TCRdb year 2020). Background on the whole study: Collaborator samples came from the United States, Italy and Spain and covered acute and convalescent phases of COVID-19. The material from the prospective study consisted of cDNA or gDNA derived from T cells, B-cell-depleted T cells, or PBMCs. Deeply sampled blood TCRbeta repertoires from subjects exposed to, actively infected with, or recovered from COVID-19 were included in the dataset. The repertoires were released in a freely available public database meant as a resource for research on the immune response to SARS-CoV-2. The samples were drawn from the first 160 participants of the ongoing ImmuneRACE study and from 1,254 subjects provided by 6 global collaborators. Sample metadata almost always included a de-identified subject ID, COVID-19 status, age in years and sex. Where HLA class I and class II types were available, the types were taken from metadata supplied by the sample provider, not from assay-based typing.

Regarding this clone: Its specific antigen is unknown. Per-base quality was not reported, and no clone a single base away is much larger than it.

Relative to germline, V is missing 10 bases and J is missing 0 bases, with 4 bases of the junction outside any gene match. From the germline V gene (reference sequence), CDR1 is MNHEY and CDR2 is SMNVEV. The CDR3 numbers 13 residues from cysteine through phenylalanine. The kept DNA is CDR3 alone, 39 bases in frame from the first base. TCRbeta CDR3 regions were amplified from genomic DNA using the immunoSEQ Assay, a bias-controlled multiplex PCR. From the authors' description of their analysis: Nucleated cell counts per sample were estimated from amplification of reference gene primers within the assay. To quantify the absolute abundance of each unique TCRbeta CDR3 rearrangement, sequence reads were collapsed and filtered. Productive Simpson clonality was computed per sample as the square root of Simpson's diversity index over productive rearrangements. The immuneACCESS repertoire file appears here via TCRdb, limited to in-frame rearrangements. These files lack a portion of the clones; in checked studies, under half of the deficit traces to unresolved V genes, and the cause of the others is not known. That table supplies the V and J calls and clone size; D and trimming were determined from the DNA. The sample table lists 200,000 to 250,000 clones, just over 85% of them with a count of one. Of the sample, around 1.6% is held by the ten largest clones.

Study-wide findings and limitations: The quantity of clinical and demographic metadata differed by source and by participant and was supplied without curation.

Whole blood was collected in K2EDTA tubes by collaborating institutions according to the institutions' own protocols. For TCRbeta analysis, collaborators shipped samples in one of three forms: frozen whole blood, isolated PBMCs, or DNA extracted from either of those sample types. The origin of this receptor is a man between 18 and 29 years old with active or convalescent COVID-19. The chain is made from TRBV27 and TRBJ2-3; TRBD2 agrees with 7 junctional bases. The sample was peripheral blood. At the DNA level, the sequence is TGTGCCATCAGGACTAGTAGCACAGATACGCAGTATTTT. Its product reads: CAIRTSSTDTQYF.